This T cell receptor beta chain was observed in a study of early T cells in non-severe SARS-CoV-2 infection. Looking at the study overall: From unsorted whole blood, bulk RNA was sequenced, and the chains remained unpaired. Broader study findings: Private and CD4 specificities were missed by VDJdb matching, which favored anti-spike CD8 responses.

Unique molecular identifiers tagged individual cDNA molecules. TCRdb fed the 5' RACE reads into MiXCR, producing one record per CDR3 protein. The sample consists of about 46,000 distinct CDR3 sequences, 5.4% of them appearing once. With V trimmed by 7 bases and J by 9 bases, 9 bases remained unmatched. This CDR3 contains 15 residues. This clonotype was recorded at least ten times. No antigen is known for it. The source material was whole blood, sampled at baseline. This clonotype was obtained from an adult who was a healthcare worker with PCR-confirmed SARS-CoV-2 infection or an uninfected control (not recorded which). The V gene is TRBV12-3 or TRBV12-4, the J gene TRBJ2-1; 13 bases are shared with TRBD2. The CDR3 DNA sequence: TGTGCCAGCACTCTGACTAGCGGGAGGTCAGGTGAGCAGTTCTTC. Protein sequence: CASTLTSGRSGEQFF.